The 20 T cell receptor beta chains listed next were all sequenced from one sample in a study of response to subunit inactivated influenza vaccine. Using its own MiXCR run on the RT-PCR reads, TCRdb lists one record per CDR3 protein. The sample carries about 480,000 distinct CDR3 sequences, roughly 25% recorded once. The source was CD4+ T cells sorted from PBMCs, collected less than 6 days after vaccination. Receptors were obtained from a man between 50 and 59 years old who received an inactivated influenza vaccine.

The gene calls are TRBV25-1 and TRBJ1-2, with 8 bases aligning to TRBD1. Germline CDR1 MGHDK, CDR2 SYGVNS. The CDR3 is 16 residues long. The V segment lost 4 bases and the J segment 3 bases; nucleotides outside the gene matches: 10. The CDR3 sequence: CASSVPAGGQDYGYTF. Written as DNA, the CDR3 is TGTGCCAGCAGTGTTCCCGCAGGGGGCCAGGACTATGGCTACACCTTC.

In its sample, this clonotype was seen many times. V usage is TRBV29-1 and J usage is TRBJ2-3; D ambiguous. Germline V gene sequence: CDR1 SQVTM, CDR2 ANQGSEA. V lost 2 bases and J lost 6, with 3 bases in between. The CDR3 is 10 amino acids. The CDR3, as DNA: TGCAGCGTTGAATGGGATACGCAGTATTTT. Translation: CSVEWDTQYF.

The table lists this clonotype with a few counts. V usage is TRBV2 and J usage is TRBJ1-5; D is uncertain. Germline V gives CDR1 SNHLY, CDR2 FYNNEI. V dropped 3 bases and J dropped 1 base, with 7 bases sitting between them. The CDR3 is 14 amino acids. The CDR3 sequence is CASSDRQSNQPQHF. The CDR3 DNA reads TGTGCCAGCAGTGATAGACAAAGCAATCAGCCCCAGCATTTT. Using reference TRBV2 and TRBJ1-5 for the parts outside the CDR3, the full variable domain is EPEVTQTPSHQVTQMGQEVILRCVPISNHLYFYWYRQILGQKVEFLVSFYNNEISEKSEIFDDQFSVERPDGSNFTLKIRSTKLEDSAMYFCASSDRQSNQPQHFGDGTRLSIL.

This clonotype was seen only a few times. The chain carries TRBV20-1 and TRBJ2-3, with D tentatively TRBD1 or TRBD2 (5 bases each). From germline, CDR1 is DFQATT and CDR2 SNEGSKA (reference sequence). The ends were cut back, 6 bases at V and 8 bases at J, with 21 bases in the middle. The CDR3 contains 14 residues. CDR3 sequence: CSAVPGLTVRTQYF. CDR3 in DNA: TGCAGTGCCGTACCGGGGCTTACGGTCCGTACGCAGTATTTT.

This clonotype was detected a few times. The gene calls are TRBV6-2 or TRBV6-3 and TRBJ2-5; D is perhaps TRBD2 (5 bases). The CDR3 is 15 residues long. CDR1 is MNHEY, CDR2 SVGEGT, per germline. Deletions cut 6 bases from V and 5 bases from J, with 19 bases between. The CDR3 DNA reads as TGTGCCAGCAGATCTCCCGGACTCCTGAGGGAGACCCAGTACTTC. It encodes CASRSPGLLRETQYF.

This clonotype was seen only a few times. The chain carries TRBV29-1 and TRBJ2-1; 8 positions agree with TRBD2. The V and J ends lost 7 bases and 9 bases, in that order; junction bases with no gene match: 14. CDR3 length: 14 residues. CDR1 and CDR2 (germline): SQVTM, ANQGSEA. The CDR3 bases are TGCAGCGCCCAAGAAAGAGGACTAGCAAGTGAGCAGTTCTTC. It encodes CSAQERGLASEQFF.

The rearrangement uses TRBV11-1 and TRBJ2-2; 8 nucleotides align to TRBD2. This CDR3 region has 18 residues. CDR1 SGHAT and CDR2 FQDESV come from the germline V gene (reference sequence). Trimming cost V 1 base and J 7 bases; bases outside gene matches: 14. In nucleotides, the CDR3 is TGTGCCAGCAGCTTAGTATTTCTAGCGGGCCTAAACGGCGGGGAGCTGTTTTTT. Translating it yields CASSLVFLAGLNGGELFF.

This chain's CDR3 is CASSPIITEGSTDTQYF. The CDR3 nucleotides read TGTGCCAGCAGTCCTATTATAACGGAGGGCAGCACAGATACGCAGTATTTT. The gene calls are TRBV6-1 and TRBJ2-3; a weak D match, TRBD2 (6 bases). Germline CDR1 MNHNS, CDR2 SASEGT. This CDR3 has 17 amino acids. V was cut by 5 bases and J by 0 bases, with 18 bases left in between.

V and J are TRBV5-1 and TRBJ2-1; TRBD1 matches at 9 bases. After removal of 1 base from V and 7 bases from J, the junction contained 15 bases not matched to a gene. Germline loops: CDR1 SGHRS, CDR2 YFSETQ. The CDR3 extends over 18 amino acids. CDR3 DNA: TGCGCCAGCAGCTTGTATCTACTAACAGGGGGCGGGCCGAATGAGCAGTTCTTC. Protein sequence: CASSLYLLTGGGPNEQFF.

V and J are TRBV12-2 and TRBJ1-5; the table's D call of TRBD1 was not tested on the DNA. TRBV12-2 is a known pseudogene. This CDR3 is built from 17 residues. CDR3 bases: TGTGCAAGTCGCCCATTATTAGGACAGGGGGCAGGGCAGCCCCAGCATTTT. As protein: CASRPLLGQGAGQPQHF.

This clonotype was observed a few times. The chain carries TRBV24-1 and TRBJ2-2; 9 bases match TRBD2. This CDR3 spans 17 amino acids. From germline, CDR1 is KGHDR and CDR2 SFDVKD. V lost 1 base, J lost 3 bases, and 5 bases stayed unmatched. CDR3 coding DNA: TGTGCCACCAGTGATTTTGGAGCGGGGGGTTACACCGGGGAGCTGTTTTTT. It is translated as CATSDFGAGGYTGELFF.

This clonotype was seen a handful of times. The chain has TRBV24-1 and TRBJ2-5; 9 bases agree with TRBD1. CDR3 length equals 16 residues. V shed 7 bases, J shed 4 bases, and the junction held 12 bases outside the gene matches. Germline V gene lookup returns CDR1 KGHDR and CDR2 SFDVKD. DNA for the CDR3: TGTGCCACCAGCCCCGGACAGGGGTTATTTGGAGAGACCCAGTACTTC. It specifies CATSPGQGLFGETQYF.

The chain is built from TRBV28 and TRBJ2-7; no definite D call. The length of the CDR3 is 13 residues. V was trimmed by 5 bases and J by 0 bases, leaving 8 bases between them. Germline V lookup: CDR1 MDHEN, CDR2 SYDVKM. CDR3 coding DNA: TGTGCCAGCAGTACTCCTAGCTCCTACGAGCAGTACTTC. This gives the protein CASSTPSSYEQYF.

The chain combines TRBV12-3 or TRBV12-4 with TRBJ1-2; D gene unclear. Trimming took off 5 bases at V and 2 bases at J, with 9 bases between the two ends. This CDR3 is 13 amino acids long. The CDR3 spells CASSRTSNYGYTF. The CDR3 coding sequence is TGTGCCAGCAGTAGGACCTCAAACTATGGCTACACCTTC.

This clonotype was picked up a small number of times. The CDR3 loop is CASSLHQGGTEAFF. The CDR3 coding sequence is TGTGCCAGCAGTTTACATCAGGGAGGCACTGAAGCTTTCTTT. The rearrangement uses TRBV28 and TRBJ1-1; tentatively, D is TRBD1 (5 bases). The V gene lost 2 bases and the J gene lost 4 bases, with 11 bases spanning the gap. CDR3 size: 14 residues. The germline CDR1 and CDR2 sequences are MDHEN and SYDVKM.

The DNA of the CDR3 is TGTGCCTGGAGTATTCCGTTGCACTACAATGAGCAGTTCTTC. This translates into CAWSIPLHYNEQFF. The V gene is TRBV30, the J gene TRBJ2-1; D gene uncertain. Deletions cut 2 bases from V and 3 bases from J, with 11 bases between. In germline, CDR1 is GTSNPN, CDR2 SVGIG (reference sequence). This CDR3 is built from 14 residues.

The table lists this clonotype with a few counts. The chain links TRBV4-3 to TRBJ1-1; TRBD1 is a possible D gene (5 bases). The germline V gene has CDR1 LGHNA and CDR2 YSLEER. Deletions cut 0 bases from V and 7 bases from J, with 15 bases between. CDR3 size: 15 residues. The CDR3 is CASSQDRAAGGEAFF. CDR3 DNA: TGCGCCAGCAGCCAAGATCGAGCCGCCGGGGGTGAAGCTTTCTTT.

J is TRBJ2-7 and V is TRBV7-8, with 8 bases matching TRBD2. V shed 4 bases and J 6 bases; nucleotides not matched to a gene: 11. CDR3 length equals 15 residues. Germline V CDR1 and CDR2: SGHVS, FQNEAQ. CDR3 nucleotides: TGTGCCAGCAGCTCCTACGGGCGGGAGGTGGGCGAGCAGTACTTC. Protein product: CASSSYGREVGEQYF.

This clonotype was recorded a few times. The genes are TRBV20-1 and TRBJ1-1, with D tentatively TRBD1 (6 bases). V was clipped by 6 bases and J by 3 bases, with 17 bases between them. Germline V gene lookup returns CDR1 DFQATT and CDR2 SNEGSKA (reference sequence). The CDR3 contains 14 residues. CDR3 sequence reads: CSAPKGGWDTEAFF. The CDR3 nucleotides are TGCAGTGCCCCCAAAGGGGGATGGGACACTGAAGCTTTCTTT.

The chain combines TRBV12-3 or TRBV12-4 with TRBJ2-3; 13 positions agree with TRBD2. The CDR3 is 17 amino acids. Unmatched junction bases numbered 4, after V lost 0 bases and J lost 4 bases. DNA of the CDR3: TGTGCCAGCAGTTTAGCACCGGGACTAGCGGGGTCAGATACGCAGTATTTT. Translated: CASSLAPGLAGSDTQYF.